This TCR beta chain derives from a study of PD-1 blockade in classical Hodgkin lymphoma. No patient escaped relapse after autologous stem cell transplantation, and brentuximab vedotin exposure varied. Sequenced by immunoSEQ multiplex PCR; TCRdb stores in-frame clones only, minus some. Of 20,000 or so clones listed, roughly 75% are singletons. For this clone: Its antigen remains unidentified.

V was pared by 4 bases and J by 2 bases, with 11 bases between. The CDR3 has 14 amino acids. Germline V gene lookup returns CDR1 MNHEY and CDR2 SVGAGI. Findings of the study overall: Patients who began taking nivolumab under 1 year after ASCT were left out. With CD4+ cells, TCR diversity rose significantly by C4D1, but not with CD8+ cells. Repertoire differences lack defined causes, possibly disease activity or prior therapy. At baseline, newly diagnosed patients reportedly showed less TCR diversity than healthy donors.

The origin of this receptor is a human donor with classical Hodgkin lymphoma. The sample here was peripheral blood mononuclear cells (PBMCs), taken before the second cycle of nivolumab. The genes are TRBV6-5 and TRBJ1-1; D is undetermined. CDR3 protein: CASSSPTGNTEAFF. CDR3 sequence (DNA): TGTGCCAGCAGTTCACCCACCGGCAACACTGAAGCTTTCTTT.